These 29 T cell receptor beta chains share one sample of origin, sequenced in a study of control samples from healthy donors and cancer patients. Data came from immunoSEQ multiplex PCR; TCRdb stores just in-frame clones and leaves some out. The table lists about 71,000 clones, about nine tenths of them singletons. The material sequenced was PBMCs. The receptors derive from a man in his fifties or sixties with lung cancer.

The V gene is TRBV7-2, the J gene TRBJ2-7; D ambiguous. The CDR3 is made up of 12 amino acids. CDR1 SGHTA and CDR2 FQGNSA come from the germline V gene. Trimming took 3 bases from V and 2 from J, leaving 5 bases between them. The CDR3 here is CASSFPPYEQYF. The CDR3 DNA follows: TGTGCCAGCAGCTTCCCTCCCTACGAGCAGTACTTC.

The gene calls are TRBV18 and TRBJ2-7, with 9 bases aligning to TRBD1. CDR1 and CDR2 from the germline V gene are KGHSH and LQKENI. V lost 1 base to trimming and J lost 1 base; unmatched junction nucleotides: 2. This CDR3 region has 15 residues. The DNA of the CDR3 is TGTGCCAGCTCACCACGGGACAGGGTGTCCTACGAGCAGTACTTC. Protein sequence: CASSPRDRVSYEQYF.

This chain joins TRBV5-8 and TRBJ1-5; D gene ambiguous. The CDR3 has 15 residues. With 0 bases removed from V and 0 bases from J, the gap between germline ends came to 7 bases. Germline V CDR1 and CDR2: SGHTS, YDEGEE. The CDR3 reads CASSLVRNSNQPQHF. As DNA, the CDR3 is TGTGCCAGCAGCTTGGTCAGAAATAGCAATCAGCCCCAGCATTTT.

The CDR3 spells CASSQFGVASNTGELFF. The CDR3 nucleotides are TGCGCCAGCAGCCAATTTGGGGTAGCATCGAACACCGGGGAGCTGTTTTTT. The V gene is TRBV4-1, the J gene TRBJ2-2, with D unclear. V was cut by 2 bases and J by 0 bases, with 13 bases left in between. The CDR3 is 17 residues long. Per germline, CDR1 MGHRA and CDR2 YSYEKL.

A few counts support this clone. The rearrangement joins TRBV6-2 or TRBV6-3 to TRBJ2-7; 9 bases align to TRBD1. V shed 0 bases, J shed 3 bases, and the junction held 0 bases outside the gene matches. The CDR3 consists of 14 residues. In germline, CDR1 is MNHEY, CDR2 SVGEGT. This CDR3 is CASSYSTGGYEQYF. The CDR3 bases are TGTGCCAGCAGTTACTCGACAGGGGGCTACGAGCAGTACTTC.

The chain couples TRBV6-5 to TRBJ1-5; no firm D call. V lost 6 bases, J lost 2 bases, and 14 bases lay in between. This CDR3 contains 15 residues. Germline CDR1 and CDR2: MNHEY and SVGAGI. In DNA, the CDR3 is TGTGCCAGCAGCCCGACCCTGACTGGCAATCAGCCCCAGCATTTT. It translates to CASSPTLTGNQPQHF.

CDR3 sequence (DNA): TGTGCCAGTAGTTCAAGGGTTGATGGCAATCAGCCCCAGCATTTT. It translates to CASSSRVDGNQPQHF. The genes are TRBV19 and TRBJ1-5; the D is unclear. V shed 5 bases and J shed 2 bases, with 13 bases lying between them. Germline CDR1 and CDR2: LNHDA and SQIVND (reference sequence). This CDR3 is 15 amino acids long. Filled out from reference TRBV19 and TRBJ1-5, the complete variable domain reads DGGITQSPKYLFRKEGQNVTLSCEQNLNHDAMYWYRQDPGQGLRLIYYSQIVNDFQKGDIAEGYSVSREKKESFPLTVTSAQKNPTAFYLCASSSRVDGNQPQHFGDGTRLSIL.

The V gene is TRBV5-1, the J gene TRBJ1-2; 7 nucleotides align to TRBD1. Germline loops: CDR1 SGHRS, CDR2 YFSETQ. Germline trimming cut 7 bases from V and 1 base from J; bases unmatched to any gene: 7. The CDR3 loop spans 14 amino acids. The CDR3 reads CASRLTGLNYGYTF. The CDR3 nucleotides are TGCGCCAGCCGATTGACAGGGCTTAACTATGGCTACACCTTC.

The rearrangement links TRBV9 to TRBJ2-4, with D tentatively TRBD2 (5 bases). There are 17 residues in the CDR3. CDR1 is SGDLS and CDR2 is YYNGEE in the germline V gene. V lost 3 bases and J lost 4, with 20 bases in between. In nucleotides, the CDR3 is TGTGCCAGCAGCGCGTATAGCCAACGGGGTTTGAAAAACATTCAGTACTTC. It codes for CASSAYSQRGLKNIQYF.

The V gene is TRBV6-2 or TRBV6-3, the J gene TRBJ1-2, with 8 bases matching TRBD1. This CDR3 has 14 residues. Germline lookup yields CDR1 MNHEY and CDR2 SVGEGT. Trimming at V came to 2 bases and at J to 7 bases, leaving 6 bases not matched to a gene. The CDR3 DNA reads as TGTGCCAGCAGTTACCCGGGACAGGTCATTGGCTACACCTTC. Translated: CASSYPGQVIGYTF.

The rearrangement links TRBV24-1 to TRBJ1-2; weak D call: TRBD1 (5 bases). Trimming stripped 4 bases from V and 2 bases from J, with 13 bases between. The CDR3 is 15 residues long. The germline V gene has CDR1 KGHDR and CDR2 SFDVKD. The CDR3 DNA sequence: TGTGCCACCAGTGACTCAGGGCCTACAAACTATGGCTACACCTTC. Translated: CATSDSGPTNYGYTF.

This chain joins TRBV7-3 and TRBJ1-2, with D perhaps TRBD1 (6 bases). In germline, CDR1 is SGHTA, CDR2 FQGTGA. The CDR3 covers 13 residues. V was trimmed by 8 bases and J by 3 bases, leaving 13 bases between them. The CDR3 spells CASSGAGDYGYTF. The CDR3 coding sequence is TGTGCCAGCTCAGGGGCAGGAGACTATGGCTACACCTTC.

The rearrangement uses TRBV6-6 and TRBJ1-1, with TRBD1 matching 9 bases. The CDR3 length is 16 residues. Germline V gives CDR1 MNHNY, CDR2 SVGAGI (reference sequence). With V trimmed by 1 base and J by 2 bases, 5 bases remained unmatched. CDR3 sequence reads: CASSYLGTGTNTEAFF. The CDR3 bases are TGTGCCAGCAGTTACTTAGGGACAGGGACAAACACTGAAGCTTTCTTT.

The CDR3 coding sequence is TGCGCCAGCAGCTTGGTCGGGGGGAACACTGAAGCTTTCTTT. As protein: CASSLVGGNTEAFF. The rearrangement joins TRBV5-1 to TRBJ1-1; possible D gene TRBD1, 5 bases. CDR1 is SGHRS and CDR2 is YFSETQ in the germline V gene. The CDR3 covers 14 residues. V lost 0 bases, J lost 1 base, and 7 bases lay in between.

Only one count was recorded for this clone. CDR3: CASSLGGGWLFAEAFF. The CDR3 region has the DNA TGCGCCAGCAGCCTCGGCGGGGGCTGGTTATTCGCTGAAGCTTTCTTT. This chain uses TRBV4-1 with TRBJ1-1; D is possibly TRBD1 (6 bases). The CDR3 has 16 residues. V was clipped by 4 bases and J by 6 bases, with 21 bases between them. Germline V gene lookup returns CDR1 MGHRA and CDR2 YSYEKL.

The V and J genes are TRBV19 and TRBJ1-2; possible D gene TRBD1, 6 bases. The CDR3 covers 15 residues. The V gene lost 3 bases and the J gene lost 0 bases, with 11 bases spanning the gap. The germline gives CDR1 LNHDA, CDR2 SQIVND (reference sequence). Here the CDR3 reads CASSIGGGANYGYTF. The CDR3 coding sequence is TGTGCCAGTAGTATCGGGGGGGGCGCTAACTATGGCTACACCTTC.

The V and J genes are TRBV30 and TRBJ1-5; D gene uncertain. V was cut by 3 bases and J by 6 bases, with 15 bases left in between. CDR3 length equals 14 residues. Germline values: CDR1 GTSNPN, CDR2 SVGIG (reference sequence). The CDR3 loop reads CAWSPLGVGQPQHF. The CDR3 nucleotides read TGTGCCTGGAGCCCCCTCGGGGTGGGTCAGCCCCAGCATTTT.

The chain is built from TRBV7-8 and TRBJ2-2; 8 nucleotides match TRBD1. The CDR3 is 14 residues long. Germline CDR1 reads SGHVS; CDR2 reads FQNEAQ. V shed 5 bases, J shed 4 bases, and the junction held 3 bases outside the gene matches. This chain's CDR3 is CASSIGQGTGELFF. CDR3 DNA: TGTGCCAGCAGCATCGGACAGGGCACCGGGGAGCTGTTTTTT.

The CDR3 is CASSLNPQGNYGYTF. The CDR3 nucleotides are TGCGCCAGCAGCTTAAACCCACAGGGTAACTATGGCTACACCTTC. The chain carries TRBV5-1 and TRBJ1-2, with D tentatively TRBD1 (6 bases). Germline V lookup: CDR1 SGHRS, CDR2 YFSETQ. Trimming stripped 2 bases from V and 1 base from J, with 12 bases between. CDR3 length: 15 amino acids.

This clone was seen once. The CDR3 nucleotides read TGTGCCAGCAGCTTAGGGGCGAATGAGCAGTTCTTC. Its translation is CASSLGANEQFF. The rearrangement joins TRBV7-9 to TRBJ2-1; D uncertain. The length of the CDR3 is 12 residues. V gave up 1 base and J gave up 7 bases, with 5 bases separating them. Per germline, CDR1 SEHNR and CDR2 FQNEAQ (reference sequence). Full variable domain (missing parts from reference TRBV7-9 and TRBJ2-1): DTGVSQNPRHKITKRGQNVTFRCDPISEHNRLYWYRQTLGQGPEFLTYFQNEAQLEKSRLLSDRFSAERPKGSFSTLEIQRTEQGDSAMYLCASSLGANEQFFGPGTRLTVL.

This clone was detected only once. The chain is built from TRBV6-4 and TRBJ1-1, with a tentative D call TRBD1 (5 bases). Germline V CDR1 and CDR2: MRHNA, SNTAGT. The V end lost 5 bases, the J end lost 4 bases, and 11 bases lay between the germline ends. The CDR3 covers 13 residues. The DNA of the CDR3 is TGTGCCAGCAGTCAGAAGGGGATCACTGAAGCTTTCTTT. Its translation is CASSQKGITEAFF.

V gene TRBV5-1 combines with J gene TRBJ2-2; no clear D. Trimming pared 4 bases from V and 10 bases from J, leaving 14 bases between. Germline assignment: CDR1 SGHRS and CDR2 YFSETQ. The length of the CDR3 is 13 residues. The DNA of the CDR3 is TGCGCCAGCAGCGAGGTGCCTACTACGGAGCTGTTTTTT. This gives the protein CASSEVPTTELFF.

V and J are TRBV10-3 and TRBJ2-2, with D possibly being TRBD2 (5 bases). CDR1 ENHRY and CDR2 SYGVKD come from the germline V gene. CDR3 size: 16 residues. The ends were cut back, 5 bases at V and 1 base at J, with 14 bases in the middle. CDR3 loop: CAISPTSGVNTGELFF. The CDR3 DNA reads as TGTGCCATCAGTCCAACGTCCGGGGTGAACACCGGGGAGCTGTTTTTT.

This sequence joins TRBV3-1 (or the pseudogene TRBV3-2) and TRBJ2-7; no firm D call. There are 13 residues in the CDR3. Germline V CDR1 and CDR2: LGHDT, YNNKEL (reference sequence). V was clipped by 0 bases and J by 7 bases, with 10 bases between them. CDR3 coding DNA: TGTGCCAGCAGCCAAGACCGAGTGGGTGAGCAGTACTTC. Its protein product is CASSQDRVGEQYF.

This chain uses TRBV19 with TRBJ2-2; TRBD1 matches at 9 bases. Trimming at V came to 4 bases and at J to 1 base, leaving 4 bases not matched to a gene. This CDR3 has 16 residues. Per the germline V gene, CDR1 is LNHDA and CDR2 is SQIVND (reference sequence). The CDR3 nucleotides are TGTGCCAGTAGTACCGGACAGGGGTTGAACACCGGGGAGCTGTTTTTT. It codes for CASSTGQGLNTGELFF.

J is TRBJ1-1 and V is TRBV4-1; D is unclear. This CDR3 has 14 residues. Germline CDR1 MGHRA, CDR2 YSYEKL. The V gene lost 0 bases and the J gene lost 6 bases, with 11 bases spanning the gap. The CDR3 DNA is TGCGCCAGCAGCCAAGAGCGGGGTTTGCCTGAAGCTTTCTTT. Protein: CASSQERGLPEAFF.

V is TRBV7-2 and J is TRBJ1-6, with D perhaps matching TRBD1 (6 bases). This CDR3 is 13 amino acids long. V lost 3 bases and J lost 8, with 8 bases in between. In germline, CDR1 is SGHTA, CDR2 FQGNSA. CDR3 in amino acids: CASSFKGDSPLHF. CDR3 sequence (DNA): TGTGCCAGCAGCTTCAAGGGGGATTCACCCCTCCACTTT.

The table lists this clone with a count of one. The chain couples TRBV19 to TRBJ1-1; tentatively, D is TRBD1 (5 bases). V lost 3 bases and J lost 1, with 9 bases in between. This CDR3 spans 14 amino acids. Germline assignment: CDR1 LNHDA and CDR2 SQIVND (reference sequence). CDR3 coding DNA: TGTGCCAGTAGTATTCCCGGGACGAACACTGAAGCTTTCTTT. Amino acid sequence: CASSIPGTNTEAFF.

The rearrangement links TRBV29-1 to TRBJ2-2; D gene unclear. Trimming stripped 4 bases from V and 7 bases from J, with 16 bases between. The V gene's germline CDR1 is SQVTM and CDR2 ANQGSEA. This CDR3 is built from 14 residues. The CDR3 DNA reads TGCAGCGTTGTAGGGCCTTCCCACGGCGGGGAGCTGTTTTTT. This sequence encodes CSVVGPSHGGELFF.